This is a list of T cell receptor beta chains from one sample in a study of blood T cell repertoires in COVID-19. TCRdb keeps only in-frame clones here, not all; method: immunoSEQ multiplex PCR. Here the sample spans about 210,000 clones, roughly 86% being singletons. Sequencing was done on a sample of peripheral blood. The receptor set was obtained from a woman aged 40 to 50 with acute or convalescent COVID-19. The CDR3 runs from the conserved cysteine through the conserved F or W. Fields, in order: D gene, J gene, V gene, clone size, CDR3 protein, CDR3 DNA. A D gene is named only where the DNA matches it firmly. Rows give clone size only sometimes, using once, few, many, or a class for an expanded clone.

NA	TRBJ1-1	TRBV30	NA	CAWRVQGMNTEAFF	TGTGCCTGGAGAGTTCAGGGCATGAACACTGAAGCTTTCTTT
NA	TRBJ1-4	TRBV14	NA	CASSHRMPGSNSNEKLFF	TGTGCCAGCAGCCACCGAATGCCTGGGTCTAACAGTAATGAAAAACTGTTTTTT
NA	TRBJ2-7	TRBV2	NA	CASRRENAYEQYF	TGTGCCAGCAGGCGGGAAAACGCCTACGAGCAGTACTTC
TRBD1	TRBJ2-7	TRBV6-6	NA	CASRGTGAYEQYF	TGTGCCAGCAGAGGGACAGGGGCGTACGAGCAGTACTTC
NA	TRBJ1-5	TRBV6-1	NA	CASSEVSGGRVYSNQPQHF	TGTGCCAGCAGTGAAGTATCGGGGGGTAGGGTTTATAGCAATCAGCCCCAGCATTTT
NA	TRBJ2-7	TRBV5-8	NA	CASSLGLASSYEQYF	TGTGCCAGCAGCTTGGGGCTAGCTTCCTCCTACGAGCAGTACTTC
NA	TRBJ2-3	TRBV2	NA	CASSRGVLGTQYF	TGTGCCAGCAGTCGCGGGGTTCTGGGTACGCAGTATTTT
TRBD2	TRBJ2-1	TRBV4-2	NA	CASSQVGGLAGNEQFF	TGTGCCAGCAGCCAAGTTGGTGGACTAGCGGGAAATGAGCAGTTCTTC
NA	TRBJ1-4	TRBV5-5	NA	CASSLSEGVSEKLFF	TGTGCCAGCAGCTTGTCCGAGGGAGTTTCTGAAAAACTGTTTTTT
TRBD2	TRBJ2-2	TRBV6-5	few	CASRGDTGELFF	TGTGCCAGCCGGGGGGACACCGGGGAGCTGTTTTTT
TRBD1	TRBJ1-4	TRBV27	NA	CASSPGTGLEKLFF	TGTGCCAGCAGTCCCGGGACAGGGCTGGAAAAACTGTTTTTT
NA	TRBJ1-1	TRBV9	NA	CASSPLSGGGLNTEAFF	TGTGCCAGCAGCCCATTGAGTGGGGGGGGGTTAAACACTGAAGCTTTCTTT
NA	TRBJ2-2	TRBV5-1	NA	CASSLFLQGGTGELFF	TGCGCCAGCAGCTTGTTTCTGCAGGGTGGCACCGGGGAGCTGTTTTTT
NA	TRBJ2-5	TRBV20-1	NA	CSASTPADQETQYF	TGCAGTGCTAGTACCCCAGCGGACCAAGAGACCCAGTACTTC